This T cell receptor (beta chain) was captured in a study of blood T cells in healthy people across ages. It was with a sample-barcoded 5' primer and a J-beta primer mix that a second PCR of about 6 to 12 cycles was run. TCRdb re-derived calls from the 5' RACE reads in MiXCR, one entry per CDR3 protein. Found here are 1.2 million to 1.5 million distinct CDR3 sequences, approximately 60% of them singletons; the top ten hold approximately 7%. Study-wide points: Calculation of diversity from one million T cells yielded estimates considered to be underestimates.

CDR1 is LNHNV and CDR2 is YYDKDF in the germline V gene (reference sequence). This CDR3 is built from 15 residues. The V gene lost 0 bases and the J gene lost 0 bases, with 6 bases spanning the gap. Details on this clonotype: The antigen is not known.

Caucasian, healthy and from Russia, the donors were aged between roughly 6 and 95. This TCR came from a man in his late teens or twenties in good health. The chain couples TRBV15 to TRBJ2-4, with D maybe TRBD1 (5 bases). The sample consisted of blood. In nucleotides, the CDR3 is TGTGCCACCAGCAGAGAAGGGGTAGCCAAAAACATTCAGTACTTC. Protein: CATSREGVAKNIQYF.